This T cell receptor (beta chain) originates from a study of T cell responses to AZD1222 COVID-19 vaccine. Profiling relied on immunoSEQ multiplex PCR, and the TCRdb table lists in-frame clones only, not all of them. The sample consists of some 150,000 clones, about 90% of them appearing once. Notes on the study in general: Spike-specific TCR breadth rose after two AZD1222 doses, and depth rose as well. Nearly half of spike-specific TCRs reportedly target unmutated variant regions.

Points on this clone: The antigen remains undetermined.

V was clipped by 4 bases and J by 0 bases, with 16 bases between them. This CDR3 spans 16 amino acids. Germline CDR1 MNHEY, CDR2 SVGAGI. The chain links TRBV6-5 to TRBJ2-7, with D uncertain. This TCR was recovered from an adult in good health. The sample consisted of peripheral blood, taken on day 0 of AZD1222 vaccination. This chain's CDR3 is CASSSLSFVSSYEQYF. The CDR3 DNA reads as TGTGCCAGCAGTTCCCTCTCCTTCGTTTCCTCCTACGAGCAGTACTTC.